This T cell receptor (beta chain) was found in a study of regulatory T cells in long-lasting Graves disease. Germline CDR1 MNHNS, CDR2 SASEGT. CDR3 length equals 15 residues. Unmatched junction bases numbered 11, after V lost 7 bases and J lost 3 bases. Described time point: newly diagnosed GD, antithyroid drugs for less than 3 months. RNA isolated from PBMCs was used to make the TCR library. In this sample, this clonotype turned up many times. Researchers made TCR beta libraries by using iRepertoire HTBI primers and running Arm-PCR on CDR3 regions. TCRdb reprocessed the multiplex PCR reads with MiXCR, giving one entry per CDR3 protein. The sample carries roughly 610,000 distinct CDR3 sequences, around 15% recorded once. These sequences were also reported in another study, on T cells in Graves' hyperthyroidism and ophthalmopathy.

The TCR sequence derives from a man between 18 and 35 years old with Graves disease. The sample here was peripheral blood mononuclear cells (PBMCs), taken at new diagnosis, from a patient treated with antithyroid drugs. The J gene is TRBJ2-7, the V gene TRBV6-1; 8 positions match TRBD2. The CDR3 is CASTDGSGEYYEQYF. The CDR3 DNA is TGTGCCAGCACCGATGGTAGCGGGGAATACTACGAGCAGTACTTC.